This TCR beta chain stems from a study of T cells in Graves' hyperthyroidism and ophthalmopathy. Study-level background: Peripheral blood was acquired at first diagnosis, ahead of any therapy whatsoever.

For this clonotype: Its antigen is still unknown. At one boundary the junction diverges from the germline segment, which might be a read error.

The study, taken as a whole, reports: Separating ophthalmopathy from stable hyperthyroidism was achieved by a 13 V-J model. The model anticipated ophthalmopathy a median about 7.1 months pre-onset.

Authors of the study amplified TCR beta CDR3 regions from RNA transcripts. With the HTBI primer set, the TCR CDR3 went through a first round of RT-PCR. TCRdb re-derived calls from the multiplex PCR reads in MiXCR, one entry per CDR3 protein. The sample holds 340,000 or so distinct CDR3 sequences, about 15% seen once. This receptor was obtained from a man between 25 and 39 years old with Graves' hyperthyroidism. Sequencing was performed on blood.

For the CDR3, the DNA is TGTGCCAGCAGTTCCGGGGGGCGGGTACCAAGAGAGGCCCAGTACTTC. It codes for CASSSGGRVPREAQYF. The rearrangement links TRBV7-2 to TRBJ2-5; TRBD2 might be the D (7 bases). CDR1 is SGHTA and CDR2 is FQGNSA in the germline V gene. The CDR3 covers 16 residues.